Presented here are 3 T cell receptor beta chains from one specimen sequenced in a study of read filtering for tumor transcriptome and immune sequencing. From 300 to 400 ng of RNA, a library with molecular barcoded alpha/delta and beta/gamma adaptors was made. Each CDR3 protein is one row after TCRdb ran MiXCR on the reads. The sample has tens of thousands of distinct CDR3 sequences; roughly 18% are singletons. Sequences were obtained from a population of CD138-negative cells sorted from bone marrow. The receptors were sampled from a donor aged 40 or older with multiple myeloma.

Many counts were recorded for this clonotype. Compared with germline, one end of the junction differs, possibly owing to a read error. The V call is TRBV12-3 or TRBV12-4, the J call TRBJ2-1; 9 bases align to TRBD2. The CDR3 extends over 16 amino acids. This CDR3 reads CASSFPRLAAYNEQLF. The DNA for the CDR3 is TGTGCCAGCAGTTTTCCGAGACTAGCGGCCTACAATGAGCAGCTCTTC.

This clonotype has a count of ten or more. The CDR3 reads CASRLGTDEQYF. Here the CDR3 DNA reads TGCGCCAGCAGACTCGGGACGGACGAGCAGTACTTC. This chain joins TRBV10-2 and TRBJ2-7; either TRBD1 or TRBD2 may fit D (5 bases each). The CDR3 extends over 12 amino acids. CDR1 WSHSY and CDR2 SAAADI come from the germline V gene. The V gene lost 6 bases and the J gene lost 5 bases, with 11 bases spanning the gap.

Details on this clonotype: A much larger clone sits a single nucleotide away, making a read error possible. The chain combines TRBV7-2 with TRBJ2-7; possible D gene TRBD1, 6 bases. Trimming stripped 1 base from V and 4 bases from J, with 20 bases between. The CDR3 covers 17 residues. The germline V gene has CDR1 SGHTA and CDR2 FQGNSA. CDR3 region: CASSLGPKGKGEYEQYF. For the CDR3, the DNA is TGTGCCAGCAGCTTAGGTCCCAAGGGGAAGGGGGAGTACGAGCAGTACTTC.